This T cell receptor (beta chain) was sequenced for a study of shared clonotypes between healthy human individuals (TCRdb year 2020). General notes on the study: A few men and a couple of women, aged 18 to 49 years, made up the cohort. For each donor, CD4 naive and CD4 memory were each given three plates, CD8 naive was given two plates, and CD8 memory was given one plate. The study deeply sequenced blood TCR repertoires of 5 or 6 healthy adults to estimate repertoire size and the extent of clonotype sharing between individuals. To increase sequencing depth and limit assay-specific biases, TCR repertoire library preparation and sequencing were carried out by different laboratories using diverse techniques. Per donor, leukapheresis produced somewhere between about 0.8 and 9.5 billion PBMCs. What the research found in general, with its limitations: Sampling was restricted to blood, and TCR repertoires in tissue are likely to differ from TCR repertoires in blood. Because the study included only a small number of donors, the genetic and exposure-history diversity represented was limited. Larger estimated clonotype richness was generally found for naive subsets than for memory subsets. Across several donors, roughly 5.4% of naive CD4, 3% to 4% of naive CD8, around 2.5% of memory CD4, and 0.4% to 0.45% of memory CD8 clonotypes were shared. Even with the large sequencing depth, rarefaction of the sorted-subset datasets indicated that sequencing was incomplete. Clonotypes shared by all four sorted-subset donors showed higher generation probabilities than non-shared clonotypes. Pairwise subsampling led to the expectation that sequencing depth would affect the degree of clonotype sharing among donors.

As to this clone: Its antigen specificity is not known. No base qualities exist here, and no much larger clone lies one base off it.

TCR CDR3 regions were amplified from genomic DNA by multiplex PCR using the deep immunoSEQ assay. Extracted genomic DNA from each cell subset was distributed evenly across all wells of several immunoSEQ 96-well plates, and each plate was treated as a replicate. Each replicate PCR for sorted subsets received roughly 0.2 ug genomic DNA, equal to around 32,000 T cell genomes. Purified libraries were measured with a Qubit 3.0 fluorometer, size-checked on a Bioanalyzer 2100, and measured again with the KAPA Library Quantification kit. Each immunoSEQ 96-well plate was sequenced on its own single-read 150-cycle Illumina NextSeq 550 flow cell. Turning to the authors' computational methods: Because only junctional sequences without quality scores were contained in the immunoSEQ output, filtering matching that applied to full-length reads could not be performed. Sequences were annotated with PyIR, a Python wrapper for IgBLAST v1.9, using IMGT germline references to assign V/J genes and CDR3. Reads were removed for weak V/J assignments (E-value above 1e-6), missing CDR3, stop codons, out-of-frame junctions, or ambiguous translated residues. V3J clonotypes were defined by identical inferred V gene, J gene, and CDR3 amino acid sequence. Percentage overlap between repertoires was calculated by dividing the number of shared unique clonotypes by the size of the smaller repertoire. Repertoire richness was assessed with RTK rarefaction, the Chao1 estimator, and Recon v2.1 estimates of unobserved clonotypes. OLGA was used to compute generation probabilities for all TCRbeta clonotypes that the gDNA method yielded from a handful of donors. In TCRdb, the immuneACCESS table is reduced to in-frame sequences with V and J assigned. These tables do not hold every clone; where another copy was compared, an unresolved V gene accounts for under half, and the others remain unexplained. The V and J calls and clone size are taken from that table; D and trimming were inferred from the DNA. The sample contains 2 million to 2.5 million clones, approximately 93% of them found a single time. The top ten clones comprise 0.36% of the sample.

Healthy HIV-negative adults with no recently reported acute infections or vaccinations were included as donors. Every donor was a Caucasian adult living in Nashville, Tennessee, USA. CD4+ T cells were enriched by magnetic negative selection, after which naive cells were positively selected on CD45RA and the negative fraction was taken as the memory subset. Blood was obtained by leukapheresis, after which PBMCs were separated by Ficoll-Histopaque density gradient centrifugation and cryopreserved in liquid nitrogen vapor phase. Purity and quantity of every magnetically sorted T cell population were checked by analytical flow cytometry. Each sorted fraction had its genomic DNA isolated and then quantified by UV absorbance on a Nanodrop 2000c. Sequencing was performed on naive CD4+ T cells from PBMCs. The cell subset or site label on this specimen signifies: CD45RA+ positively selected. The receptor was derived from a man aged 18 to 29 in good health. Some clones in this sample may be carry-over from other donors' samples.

The DNA sequence reads TGTGCCAGCAGCTCGAGAATATTACAGGGGAGCAGATCCTACAATGAGCAGTTCTTC. Protein translation: CASSSRILQGSRSYNEQFF. The chain is made from TRBV13 and TRBJ2-1, with 7 bases aligning to TRBD1. After removal of 4 bases from V and 1 base from J, the junction retains 16 bases not matched to a gene. Spanning cysteine to phenylalanine, the CDR3 consists of 19 amino acids. The only DNA kept is the CDR3, 57 bases in frame from the first base. Via the germline V gene (reference sequence), CDR1 is PRHDT and CDR2 FYEKMQ. Here the CDR3 is joined to the reference TRBV13 and TRBJ2-1 genes, and the full variable domain is: AAGVIQSPRHLIKEKRETATLKCYPIPRHDTVYWYQQGPGQDPQFLISFYEKMQSDKGSIPDRFSAQQFSDYHSELNMSSLELGDSALYFCASSSRILQGSRSYNEQFFGPGTRLTVL.